This TCR beta chain was identified in a study of blood T cell repertoires in COVID-19. In the study overall: The study drew acute and convalescent COVID-19 samples from the United States, Italy and Spain. T cells, B-cell-depleted T cells, or PBMCs provided the cDNA or gDNA that served as material.

The ends lost 4 bases at V and 5 bases at J; junction bases unmatched: 2. The CDR3 length is 14 residues. Germline V CDR1 and CDR2: SGDLS, YYNGEE. Sequencing used immunoSEQ multiplex PCR; TCRdb keeps in-frame clones, though not all of them. The sample shows some 130,000 clones, about 91% of them seen only once. The J gene is TRBJ2-1, the V gene TRBV9; TRBD2 matches 11 bases. This TCR was sampled from a man aged 50 to 59 with acute or convalescent COVID-19. Sequencing used peripheral blood. The CDR3 DNA reads as TGTGCCAGCAGCCCGGGACTAGCGGACAATGAGCAGTTCTTC. It codes for CASSPGLADNEQFF.